The T cell receptor beta chain under discussion was sequenced for a study of T cell changes during pregnancy in multiple sclerosis. The CDR3 is made up of 12 amino acids. The V and J ends lost 5 bases and 7 bases respectively, with 12 bases between them. CDR1 is KGHSH, CDR2 LQKENI, per germline. Measured with immunoSEQ multiplex PCR; TCRdb has only the in-frame clones, and not every one. The data hold approximately 22,000 clones, with around four fifths observed a single time. This chain joins TRBV18 and TRBJ2-7, with D unresolved. The sample consisted of CD8+ T cells from peripheral blood mononuclear cells, taken in the first trimester of pregnancy. This receptor was taken from a female donor in good health, enrolled as a control in a pregnancy study. As DNA, the CDR3 is TGTGCCAGCTCAGTGGGCGAGTGGGAGCAGTACTTC. It encodes CASSVGEWEQYF.